This TCR beta chain was recovered during a study of T cell responses to AZD1222 COVID-19 vaccine. Pooled samples include second doses given at about 4 or 12 weeks. With regard to this clone: The antigen is undetermined.

Study findings and constraints: Vaccination with two AZD1222 doses was followed by a rise in Spike-specific TCR breadth and depth.

Profiling relied on immunoSEQ multiplex PCR, and the TCRdb table lists in-frame clones only, not all of them. This table holds some 60,000 clones, about 80% found once. This clonotype was sampled from an adult who received the AZD1222 COVID-19 vaccine. The source was peripheral blood, collected 28 days after the second AZD1222 dose.

CDR3 sequence: CASNGQTSSYEQYF. CDR3 nucleotides: TGTGCCAGCAATGGGCAGACGAGCTCCTACGAGCAGTACTTC. This chain uses TRBV28 with TRBJ2-7; D is uncertain. Germline V lookup: CDR1 MDHEN, CDR2 SYDVKM. The V gene lost 7 bases and the J gene lost 0 bases, with 13 bases spanning the gap. This CDR3 region has 14 residues.